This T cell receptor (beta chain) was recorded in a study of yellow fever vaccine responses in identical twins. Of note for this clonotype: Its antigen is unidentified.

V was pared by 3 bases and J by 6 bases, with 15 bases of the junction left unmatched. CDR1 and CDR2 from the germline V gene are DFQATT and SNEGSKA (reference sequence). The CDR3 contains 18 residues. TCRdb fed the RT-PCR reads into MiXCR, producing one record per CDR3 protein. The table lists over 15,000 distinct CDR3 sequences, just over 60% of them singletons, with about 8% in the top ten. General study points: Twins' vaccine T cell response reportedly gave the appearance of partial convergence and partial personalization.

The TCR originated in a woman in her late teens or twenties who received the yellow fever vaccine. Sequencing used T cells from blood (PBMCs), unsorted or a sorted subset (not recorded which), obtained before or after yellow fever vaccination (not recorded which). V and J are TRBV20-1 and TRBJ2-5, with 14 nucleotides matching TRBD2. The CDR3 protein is CSARQHGLAGGSGQTQYF. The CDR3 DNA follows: TGCAGTGCTAGGCAACACGGACTAGCGGGAGGATCGGGACAGACCCAGTACTTC.